This paragraph reports one TCR beta chain. What it binds is unknown. The source of the sample is a study of shared clonotypes between healthy human individuals. Whole-study results and caveats: It was expected that sequencing depth would affect clonotype sharing among donors.

Profiling relied on immunoSEQ multiplex PCR, and the TCRdb table lists in-frame clones only, not all of them. This table has about 610,000 clones, roughly 96% appearing once. CDR3 length: 13 residues. V was pared by 2 bases and J by 2 bases, with 9 bases between. Germline values: CDR1 SQVTM, CDR2 ANQGSEA. It was CD45RO-negative cells, positively selected for CCR7, that made up naive CD8 cells, with terminally differentiated effector memory CD45RA+ cells excluded. The sequenced sample was naive CD8+ T cells sorted from blood. This clonotype originated in a woman between 25 and 40 years old in good health. This chain uses TRBV29-1 with TRBJ1-2; D unclear. Written as DNA, the CDR3 is TGCAGCGTTGAATTGGGGAACAACTATGGCTACACCTTC. Protein: CSVELGNNYGYTF. The whole variable domain, remainder taken from reference TRBV29-1 and TRBJ1-2, is SAVISQKPSRDICQRGTSLTIQCQVDSQVTMMFWYRQQPGQSLTLIATANQGSEATYESGFVIDKFPISRPNLTFSTLTVSNMSPEDSSIYLCSVELGNNYGYTFGSGTRLTVV.